The rows below give T cell receptor beta chains drawn from one sample of a study of T cells in Graves' hyperthyroidism and ophthalmopathy. TCRdb processed the multiplex PCR reads anew with MiXCR; each CDR3 protein has one entry. The top ten hold under 7% of the sample, which has nearly 600,000 distinct CDR3 sequences, about 14% seen once. The sequencing input was blood. The receptors were sampled from a woman in her twenties or thirties with Graves' hyperthyroidism that later progressed to Graves' ophthalmopathy. Each CDR3 is given with its conserved first and last residue. Not all rows give a size; the values are once, few, many and, for expanded clones, a class.

abundance | v_gene | len | CDR3aa
once | TRBV12-3/TRBV12-4 | 15 | CASRPRQGLSTEAFF
many | TRBV7-8 | 16 | CASSPTVKARQETQYF
many | TRBV7-9 | 14 | CASGGGPSYNEQFF
many | TRBV5-6 | 16 | CASSLLWGGQKETQYF
few | TRBV6-1 | 15 | CASRLTVRLSYEQYF
few | TRBV29-1 | 18 | CSVELTSGAASGANVLTF
many | TRBV9 | 13 | CASSTQNTDTQYF
NA | TRBV6-1 | 15 | CASSEAMSLNTDAFF
many | TRBV7-2 | 13 | CASGRQRNTEAFF
many | TRBV5-1 | 20 | CASSLVLGLAGGTSYNEQFF
many | TRBV30 | 14 | CAWGGVADTGELFF
many | TRBV20-1 | 18 | CSARDPRSGASSYNEQFF
NA | TRBV14 | 15 | CASSQVGPPTDTQYF
many | TRBV20-1 | 14 | CSARRGQTNEKLFF
many | TRBV27 | 11 | CASSGGDEQYF
NA | TRBV20-1 | 17 | CSARDAEVRDVSYEQYF
NA | TRBV19 | 14 | CASSIVPGRGEAFF
NA | TRBV6-1 | 14 | CASRIAGARYEQYF
NA | TRBV15 | 15 | CATSRDRGIDQPQHF
many | TRBV20-1 | 15 | CSARGTSGTQETQYF
many | TRBV28 | 13 | CASTRSGSNEQFF
many | TRBV18 | 14 | CASSPRFLQETQYF
many | TRBV29-1 | 14 | CSVRDRRATYEQYF
few | TRBV6-1 | 16 | CASSPRGGLAKNIQYF
many | TRBV12-3/TRBV12-4 | 14 | CASSLRDTDYEQYF
many | TRBV29-1 | 13 | CSADQGDSYEQYF